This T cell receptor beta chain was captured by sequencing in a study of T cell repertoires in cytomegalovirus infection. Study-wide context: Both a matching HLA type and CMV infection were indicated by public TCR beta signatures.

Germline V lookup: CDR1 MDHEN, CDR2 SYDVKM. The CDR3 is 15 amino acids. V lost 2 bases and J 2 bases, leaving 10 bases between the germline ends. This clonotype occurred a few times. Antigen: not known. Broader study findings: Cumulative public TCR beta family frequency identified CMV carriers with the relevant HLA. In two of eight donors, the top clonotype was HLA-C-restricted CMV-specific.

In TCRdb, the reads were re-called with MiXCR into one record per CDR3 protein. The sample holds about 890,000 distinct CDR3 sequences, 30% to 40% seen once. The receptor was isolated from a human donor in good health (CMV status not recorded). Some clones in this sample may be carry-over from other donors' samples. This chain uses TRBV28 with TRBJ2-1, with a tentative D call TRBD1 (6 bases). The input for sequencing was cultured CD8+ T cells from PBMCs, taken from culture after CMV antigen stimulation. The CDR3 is CASSLTGPPYNEQFF. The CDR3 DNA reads TGTGCCAGCAGTTTAACAGGGCCACCCTACAATGAGCAGTTCTTC.